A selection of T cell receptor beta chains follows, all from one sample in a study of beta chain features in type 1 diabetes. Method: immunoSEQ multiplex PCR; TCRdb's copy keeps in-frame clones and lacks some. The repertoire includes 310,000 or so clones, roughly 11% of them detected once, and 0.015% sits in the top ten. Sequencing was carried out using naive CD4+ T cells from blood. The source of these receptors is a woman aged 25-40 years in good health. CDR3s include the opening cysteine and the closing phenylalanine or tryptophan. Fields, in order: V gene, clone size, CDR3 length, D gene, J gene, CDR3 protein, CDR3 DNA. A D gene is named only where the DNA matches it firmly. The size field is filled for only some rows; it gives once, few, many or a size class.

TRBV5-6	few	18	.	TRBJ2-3	CASSMVRSSVGSRDTQYF	TGTGCCAGCAGCATGGTCAGGTCGTCCGTCGGGAGTAGAGATACGCAGTATTTT
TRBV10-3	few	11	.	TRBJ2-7	CAISEGLQQYF	TGTGCCATCAGTGAGGGTCTACAGCAGTACTTC
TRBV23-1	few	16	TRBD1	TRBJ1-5	CASSRFEGAVNQPQHF	TGCGCCAGCAGTCGGTTTGAGGGGGCGGTCAATCAGCCCCAGCATTTT
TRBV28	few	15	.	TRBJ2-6	CASSFTGSGANVLTF	TGTGCCAGCAGTTTTACAGGGTCTGGGGCCAACGTCCTGACTTTC
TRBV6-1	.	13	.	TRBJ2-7	CASSAGHFYEQYF	TGTGCCAGCAGTGCAGGGCACTTCTACGAGCAGTACTTC
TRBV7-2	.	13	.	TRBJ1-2	CASSPRGRGGYTF	TGTGCCAGCAGCCCGCGGGGGAGAGGGGGCTACACCTTC
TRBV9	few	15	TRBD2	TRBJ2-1	CASSVGLAGEDEQFF	TGTGCCAGCAGCGTCGGACTAGCGGGAGAAGATGAGCAGTTCTTC
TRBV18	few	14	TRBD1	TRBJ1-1	CASSRGQGATEAFF	TGTGCCAGCTCCCGGGGACAGGGGGCGACTGAAGCTTTCTTT
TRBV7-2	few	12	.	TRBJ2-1	CASSLMGQGQFF	TGTGCCAGCAGCTTAATGGGACAAGGGCAGTTCTTC
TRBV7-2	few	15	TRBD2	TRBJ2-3	CASSLGGREGDTQYF	TGTGCCAGCAGCTTAGGAGGGAGGGAGGGAGATACGCAGTATTTT
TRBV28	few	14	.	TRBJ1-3	CASSSDSSGNTIYF	TGTGCCAGCAGCTCAGACAGCTCTGGAAACACCATATATTTT
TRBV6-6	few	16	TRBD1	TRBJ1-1	CASSMPWDRGNTEAFF	TGTGCCAGCAGTATGCCCTGGGACAGGGGGAACACTGAAGCTTTCTTT
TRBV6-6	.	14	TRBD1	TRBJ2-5	CASSARTGRETQYF	TGTGCCAGCAGCGCTCGGACAGGGAGGGAGACCCAGTACTTC
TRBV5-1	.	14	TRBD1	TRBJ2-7	CASSQGQSYYEQYF	TGCGCCAGCAGCCAGGGACAGAGCTACTACGAGCAGTACTTC
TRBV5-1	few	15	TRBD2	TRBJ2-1	CASSGTSGSYNEQFF	TGCGCCAGCAGCGGTACTAGCGGCTCCTACAATGAGCAGTTCTTC
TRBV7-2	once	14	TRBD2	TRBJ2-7	CASSLSGVSYEQYF	TGTGCCAGCAGCTTAAGCGGGGTCTCCTACGAGCAGTACTTC
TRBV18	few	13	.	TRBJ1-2	CASSLGRNYGYTF	TGTGCCAGCTCACTCGGGAGGAACTATGGCTACACCTTC
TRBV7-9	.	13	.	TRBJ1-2	CASSFGPGGGYTF	.
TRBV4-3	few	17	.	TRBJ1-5	CASSQEDGLGSNQPQHF	TGCGCCAGCAGCCAAGAGGATGGACTTGGTAGCAATCAGCCCCAGCATTTT
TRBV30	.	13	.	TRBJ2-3	CAWSTGFRDTQYF	TGTGCCTGGAGTACGGGGTTCAGAGATACGCAGTATTTT
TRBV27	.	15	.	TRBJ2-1	CASSVDRLSYNEQFF	TGTGCCAGCAGTGTAGACCGACTCTCCTACAATGAGCAGTTCTTC
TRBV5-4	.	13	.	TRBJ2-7	CASSSGESYEQYF	TGTGCCAGCAGTAGCGGTGAGTCCTACGAGCAGTACTTC
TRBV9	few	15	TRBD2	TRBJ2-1	CASSILADLYNEQFF	TGTGCCAGCAGCATCCTAGCGGACCTCTACAATGAGCAGTTCTTC
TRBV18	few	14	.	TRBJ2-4	CASSPGLAKNIQYF	TGTGCCAGCTCTCCGGGACTAGCCAAAAACATTCAGTACTTC
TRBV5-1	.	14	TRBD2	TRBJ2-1	CASSFGGEYNEQFF	TGCGCCAGCAGCTTCGGGGGGGAATACAATGAGCAGTTCTTC
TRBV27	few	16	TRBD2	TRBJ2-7	CASKGLAGAQVYEQYF	TGTGCCAGCAAGGGGCTAGCGGGAGCCCAAGTCTACGAGCAGTACTTC
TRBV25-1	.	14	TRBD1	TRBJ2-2	CASSGTGGTGELFF	TGTGCCAGCTCCGGGACAGGGGGCACCGGGGAGCTGTTTTTT